This T cell receptor (beta chain) is drawn from a study of blood T cell repertoires in COVID-19. Cohorts were assigned according to the clinical history that participants reported. The assay was immunoSEQ multiplex PCR, and TCRdb's table has in-frame clones only and misses some. Among 250,000 to 300,000 clones listed, 90% were seen once. The TCR was taken from a woman aged 30 to 39 who had recovered from COVID-19. Sequences were obtained from PBMCs or T cells enriched from blood (not recorded which).

The DNA of the CDR3 is TGTGCCAGCAGCGGGACTACCTACGAGCAGTACTTC. It encodes CASSGTTYEQYF. This chain links TRBV28 with TRBJ2-7, with 7 bases lining up with TRBD2. Germline trimming cut 6 bases from V and 2 bases from J; bases unmatched to any gene: 1. Germline V CDR1 and CDR2: MDHEN, SYDVKM. The CDR3 covers 12 residues.